The 3 T cell receptor beta chains below come from one sample, sequenced in a study of cytomegalovirus exposure and HLA in healthy donors. Both 60 Vbeta primers and 13 Jbeta primers went into the PCR. Data came from immunoSEQ multiplex PCR; TCRdb stores just in-frame clones and leaves some out. The repertoire holds around 160,000 clones, with around 77% as singletons. The sequenced sample was PBMCs. The receptors originated from a woman in her 40s in good health and CMV-seronegative.

The chain links TRBV5-1 to TRBJ1-1; 9 positions match TRBD1. The CDR3 totals 17 residues. CDR1 SGHRS and CDR2 YFSETQ come from the germline V gene. The ends lost 0 bases at V and 2 bases at J; junction bases unmatched: 8. CDR3 DNA: TGCGCCAGCAGCTTGGCCGGGACAGGGAGGAGTAACACTGAAGCTTTCTTT. Residues: CASSLAGTGRSNTEAFF.

The rearrangement uses TRBV5-1 and TRBJ1-2; 7 bases map to TRBD1. Trimming at V came to 0 bases and at J to 2 bases, leaving 7 bases not matched to a gene. The CDR3 totals 16 residues. In germline, CDR1 is SGHRS, CDR2 YFSETQ. CDR3 residues: CASSLDQQGLNYGYTF. In DNA form, the CDR3 reads TGCGCCAGCAGCTTGGATCAACAGGGGCTCAACTATGGCTACACCTTC.

The chain employs TRBV6-6 and TRBJ2-7; D is perhaps TRBD2 (6 bases). The CDR3 runs to 14 residues. Trimming shortened V by 6 bases and J by 0 bases, and 12 bases separated the two germline ends. Germline-derived CDR1 and CDR2 are MNHNY and SVGAGI (reference sequence). CDR3: CASSDGGPSYEQYF. Here the CDR3 DNA reads TGTGCCAGCAGCGACGGGGGTCCCTCCTACGAGCAGTACTTC.